This passage covers 19 T cell receptor beta chains from one sample sequenced in a study of T cell responses to AZD1222 COVID-19 vaccine. TCRdb's copy holds only in-frame clones and misses some; the assay was immunoSEQ multiplex PCR. The sample includes about 100,000 clones, about 85% of them seen just once. The sequenced sample was peripheral blood, obtained on day 0 of AZD1222 vaccination. The receptors here all came from an adult in good health.

This clone has just one count. The genes are TRBV27 and TRBJ2-1, with D perhaps TRBD2 (5 bases). V was clipped by 7 bases and J by 4 bases, with 23 bases between them. The CDR3 runs to 17 residues. Germline V gene sequence: CDR1 MNHEY, CDR2 SMNVEV (reference sequence). The DNA of the CDR3 is TGTGCCAGCAAGATGATCGGTATGCGGGTGCTTTACAATGAGCAGTTCTTC. This gives the protein CASKMIGMRVLYNEQFF.

The chain combines TRBV19 with TRBJ1-5; D unresolved. CDR3 length equals 14 residues. Trimming took off 7 bases at V and 0 bases at J, with 10 bases between the two ends. Germline V CDR1 and CDR2: LNHDA, SQIVND (reference sequence). DNA of the CDR3: TGTGCCAGTACCCACCTACATAGCAATCAGCCCCAGCATTTT. This sequence encodes CASTHLHSNQPQHF. The full variable domain, in which reference TRBV19 and TRBJ1-5 provide the parts outside the CDR3, is DGGITQSPKYLFRKEGQNVTLSCEQNLNHDAMYWYRQDPGQGLRLIYYSQIVNDFQKGDIAEGYSVSREKKESFPLTVTSAQKNPTAFYLCASTHLHSNQPQHFGDGTRLSIL.

The chain is built from TRBV9 and TRBJ2-6, with D maybe TRBD2 (5 bases). This CDR3 comprises 18 residues. The V end was cut by 0 bases, the J end by 2 bases, with 15 bases between. The germline V gene has CDR1 SGDLS and CDR2 YYNGEE. The CDR3 region is CASSVDLRVSAGANVLTF. The CDR3 coding sequence is TGTGCCAGCAGCGTAGATTTGAGGGTATCTGCTGGGGCCAACGTCCTGACTTTC.

This chain uses TRBV27 with TRBJ1-6; D is ambiguous. The germline V and J ends were trimmed by 2 bases and 8 bases, with 10 bases remaining between them. The germline gives CDR1 MNHEY, CDR2 SMNVEV (reference sequence). This CDR3 is 14 amino acids long. CDR3 sequence: CASSLRAAYSPLHF. For the CDR3, the DNA is TGTGCCAGCAGTTTAAGGGCAGCTTATTCACCCCTCCACTTT.

This clone appeared once. This rearrangement joins TRBV25-1 to TRBJ2-5; a possible D gene is TRBD2 (6 bases). The germline V gene encodes CDR1 MGHDK and CDR2 SYGVNS. V dropped 8 bases and J dropped 2 bases, with 15 bases sitting between them. The CDR3 is 14 residues long. This CDR3 is CASGEDLWQETQYF. In DNA form, the CDR3 reads TGTGCCAGCGGGGAGGACCTGTGGCAAGAGACCCAGTACTTC.

The CDR3 is CASSLQGYQETQYF. Here the CDR3 DNA reads TGTGCCAGCAGCTTACAGGGATATCAAGAGACCCAGTACTTC. J is TRBJ2-5 and V is TRBV7-2; D is possibly TRBD1 (5 bases). CDR1 is SGHTA and CDR2 is FQGNSA in the germline V gene. V was shortened by 2 bases and J by 2 bases, with 9 bases between the two germline ends. The CDR3 length is 14 residues.

This clone was seen a single time. Germline and junction disagree at one end, which may indicate a read error. The rearrangement uses TRBV5-1 and TRBJ2-3, with TRBD2 matching over 8 bases. This CDR3 is built from 16 residues. Per germline, CDR1 SGHRS and CDR2 YFSETQ. The CDR3 coding sequence is TGTGCCAGCAGCCCCGGGACTAGGGTTTCAGGAGATACGCAGTATTTT. As protein: CASSPGTRVSGDTQYF.

This chain connects TRBV11-2 to TRBJ2-1; no clear D gene. The germline CDR1 and CDR2 sequences are SGHAT and FQNNGV. This CDR3 has 11 amino acids. Deletions cut 3 bases from V and 6 bases from J, with 3 bases between. The CDR3 spells CASSLANEQFF. CDR3 nucleotides: TGTGCCAGCAGCTTGGCCAATGAGCAGTTCTTC.

Written as DNA, the CDR3 is TGTGCCAGCAGCTTCTATTCGGTCGGGGAGCTGTTTTTT. Translating gives CASSFYSVGELFF. The chain carries TRBV7-9 and TRBJ2-2; D is uncertain. This CDR3 has 13 residues. Germline assignment: CDR1 SEHNR and CDR2 FQNEAQ (reference sequence). Trimming left V 3 bases short and J 7 bases short, with 9 bases between.

The rearrangement uses TRBV9 and TRBJ2-1, with TRBD1 identical over 11 bases. Germline V gene data show CDR1 as SGDLS and CDR2 as YYNGEE. V was pared by 4 bases and J by 9 bases, with 21 bases of the junction left unmatched. There are 19 residues in the CDR3. The CDR3 DNA follows: TGTGCCAGCAGCCCGAGTAGGACAGGGGGCTTGGGGCGGGCTGGTGAGCAGTTCTTC. This codes for CASSPSRTGGLGRAGEQFF.

This clone was detected once. V is TRBV7-2 and J is TRBJ2-7, with 9 bases that match TRBD2. This CDR3 is built from 15 residues. Germline assignment: CDR1 SGHTA and CDR2 FQGNSA. With V trimmed by 2 bases and J by 5 bases, 7 bases remained unmatched. The CDR3 region is CASSLTSGRIDEQYV. The CDR3 nucleotides read TGTGCCAGCAGCTTAACGAGCGGGAGGATCGACGAGCAGTACGTC.

J is TRBJ2-3 and V is TRBV2, with 8 nucleotides matching TRBD1. Germline V CDR1 and CDR2: SNHLY, FYNNEI. The CDR3 runs to 15 residues. V lost 4 bases, J lost 5 bases, and 8 bases stayed unmatched. Here the CDR3 reads CASSGRDRIGDTQYF. The CDR3 DNA reads as TGTGCCAGCAGTGGCCGGGACAGGATAGGAGATACGCAGTATTTT. Complete variable domain (other parts from reference TRBV2 and TRBJ2-3): EPEVTQTPSHQVTQMGQEVILRCVPISNHLYFYWYRQILGQKVEFLVSFYNNEISEKSEIFDDQFSVERPDGSNFTLKIRSTKLEDSAMYFCASSGRDRIGDTQYFGPGTRLTVL.

The chain joins TRBV5-4 to TRBJ1-2; no firm D call. This CDR3 is 15 amino acids long. V dropped 2 bases and J dropped 2 bases, with 13 bases sitting between them. Germline CDR1 and CDR2: SGHNT and YYREEE (reference sequence). CDR3 region: CASSFFSRNNYGYTF. The CDR3 DNA reads as TGTGCCAGCAGCTTTTTCTCCAGAAACAACTATGGCTACACCTTC.

This clone was detected only a few times. J is TRBJ1-2 and V is TRBV29-1; D gene uncertain. The CDR3 totals 15 residues. Germline assignment: CDR1 SQVTM and CDR2 ANQGSEA. V lost 0 bases and J 8 bases, leaving 19 bases between the germline ends. The CDR3 loop reads CSVEDLGGNRGGYTF. CDR3 sequence (DNA): TGCAGCGTTGAAGATCTTGGAGGTAATCGAGGAGGCTACACCTTC.

This clone was counted a single time. This sequence joins TRBV2 and TRBJ1-2; D may be TRBD1 (5 bases). Germline V gene sequence: CDR1 SNHLY, CDR2 FYNNEI. The CDR3 has 15 residues. Trimming removed 0 bases from V and 7 bases from J, with 15 bases in between. As DNA, the CDR3 is TGTGCCAGCAGTGAAGCTCCGGGGGTTTCGTCTGGCTACACCTTC. Amino acid sequence: CASSEAPGVSSGYTF.

The rearrangement joins TRBV7-8 to TRBJ2-7; 9 nucleotides agree with TRBD2. The CDR3 runs 17 residues. With 0 bases clipped from V and 2 bases from J, the junction kept 8 bases outside the gene matches. Germline V lookup: CDR1 SGHVS, CDR2 FQNEAQ. The CDR3 spells CASSLAEAGGPTYEQYV. As DNA, the CDR3 is TGTGCCAGCAGCTTAGCTGAGGCGGGAGGGCCTACCTACGAGCAGTACGTC.

The chain recombines TRBV5-4 with TRBJ1-1; D may be TRBD1 (6 bases). Trimming shortened V by 1 base and J by 7 bases, and 8 bases separated the two germline ends. The CDR3 totals 12 residues. CDR1 is SGHNT and CDR2 is YYREEE in the germline V gene (reference sequence). The CDR3 region has the DNA TGTGCCAGCAGCTTGACAGGGATTGAAGCTTTCTTT. This codes for CASSLTGIEAFF.

V gene TRBV7-2 combines with J gene TRBJ2-7; the D gene is possibly TRBD1 (6 bases). V lost 2 bases and J 0 bases, leaving 8 bases between the germline ends. The CDR3 is 14 residues long. The germline CDR1 and CDR2 sequences are SGHTA and FQGNSA. The CDR3 loop is CASSLNRASYEQYF. In nucleotides, the CDR3 is TGTGCCAGCAGCTTAAACAGGGCCTCCTACGAGCAGTACTTC.

The rearrangement joins TRBV27 to TRBJ2-3, with 8 bases fitting TRBD1. With 4 bases clipped from V and 5 bases from J, the junction kept 2 bases outside the gene matches. Looked up from germline, CDR1 is MNHEY and CDR2 is SMNVEV (reference sequence). The CDR3 is made up of 13 amino acids. CDR3 residues: CASSSGGGDTQYF. CDR3 in DNA: TGTGCCAGCAGTTCAGGGGGCGGAGATACGCAGTATTTT.